This TCR beta chain was captured by sequencing in a study of blood T cell repertoires in COVID-19. Study-level background: Collection of acute and convalescent COVID-19 samples took place in the United States, Italy and Spain. PBMCs, B-cell-depleted T cells, or T cells provided the cDNA or gDNA that made up the material.

The V end was cut by 2 bases, the J end by 0 bases, with 11 bases between. The CDR3 extends over 16 amino acids. Germline-derived CDR1 and CDR2 are MNHEY and SVGAGI. In the authors' workflow: Amplification with reference gene primers provided the estimates of nucleated cell counts. This table comes from immunoSEQ multiplex PCR, and its TCRdb copy is limited to in-frame clones, with some not included. D and trimming come from the DNA, and the V and J calls and clone size come from that table. The table has some 70,000 clones, 91% seen once. This clone was detected only once. V gene TRBV6-5 combines with J gene TRBJ2-4; the D gene is possibly TRBD2 (6 bases). Sequences were obtained from peripheral blood. This clonotype originated in a human donor with active COVID-19. The donor label of this sample is uncertain. The CDR3 DNA reads as TGTGCCAGCAGTTACCACCTTAGCGGAGCCAAAAACATTCAGTACTTC. This translates into CASSYHLSGAKNIQYF.